Listed here are 10 T cell receptor beta chains from one sample, sequenced in a study of T cells expressing NK-cell markers. TCRdb re-called the 5' RACE reads and gives one entry per CDR3 protein, without DNA. The listing contains roughly 420,000 distinct CDR3 sequences. The source material was blood T cells: a sorted CD56 or NKG2C T cell subset, CD4+ or CD8+ T cells, or bulk PBMC T cells (not recorded which). Receptors were obtained from a woman aged 18-69 years in good health.

This chain connects TRBV7-2 to TRBJ1-1. The CDR3 totals 17 residues. Germline V gives CDR1 SGHTA, CDR2 FQGNSA. CDR3 loop: CASSLSLIHAGNTEAFF. The variable domain in full, with the rest retrieved from reference TRBV7-2 and TRBJ1-1, is GAGVSQSPSNKVTEKGKDVELRCDPISGHTALYWYRQSLGQGLEFLIYFQGNSAPDKSGLPSDRFSAERTGGSVSTLTIQRTQQEDSAVYLCASSLSLIHAGNTEAFFGQGTRLTVV.

V usage is TRBV12-3 or TRBV12-4 and J usage is TRBJ2-2. This CDR3 is 16 amino acids long. The CDR3 is CASSFVGIVNTGELFF.

The J gene is TRBJ1-4, the V gene TRBV29-1; as DNA is missing, the TRBD1 call by TCRdb cannot be tested. CDR3 length: 13 residues. Germline-derived CDR1 and CDR2 are SQVTM and ANQGSEA. CDR3 sequence reads: CSASGQGVEKLFF.

The rearrangement uses TRBV5-1 and TRBJ2-7. Per the germline V gene, CDR1 is SGHRS and CDR2 is YFSETQ. The CDR3 has 14 residues. The CDR3 protein is CASSGTGNSYEQYF.

The chain uses TRBV6-5 and TRBJ2-5; TCRdb selects TRBD1, and the lack of DNA leaves this call unchecked. The CDR3 sequence is 11 residues long. Germline V gene sequence: CDR1 MNHEY, CDR2 SVGAGI. The CDR3 sequence is CASTNRGQWYF.

The V call is TRBV20-1, the J call TRBJ2-5; as DNA is missing, the TRBD2 call by TCRdb cannot be tested. The germline V gene encodes CDR1 DFQATT and CDR2 SNEGSKA (reference sequence). The CDR3 has 13 amino acids. The CDR3 sequence: CSAMGGPLETQYF.

The chain links TRBV20-1 to TRBJ1-5; TCRdb gives TRBD1 as the D gene, but with no DNA this cannot be confirmed. Germline V CDR1 and CDR2: DFQATT, SNEGSKA (reference sequence). CDR3 size: 13 residues. CDR3 sequence: CSASRGGDQPQHF.

The chain carries TRBV9 and TRBJ2-1; checking the TCRdb D call of TRBD1 is not possible without DNA. Germline V gene data show CDR1 as SGDLS and CDR2 as YYNGEE. The CDR3 extends over 14 amino acids. CDR3 sequence reads: CASSVGGAYNEQFF. Full variable domain (rest looked up from reference TRBV9 and TRBJ2-1): DSGVTQTPKHLITATGQRVTLRCSPRSGDLSVYWYQQSLDQGLQFLIQYYNGEERAKGNILERFSAQQFPDLHSELNLSSLELGDSALYFCASSVGGAYNEQFFGPGTRLTVL.

This CDR3 reads CASSMGDRFQETQYF. This sequence joins TRBV19 and TRBJ2-5; the D call of TRBD1 rests on TCRdb alone, since no DNA is present to check it. The CDR3 sequence is 15 residues long. Germline CDR1 is LNHDA and CDR2 is SQIVND (reference sequence).

The V and J genes are TRBV6-2 or TRBV6-3 and TRBJ2-1; as DNA is missing, the TRBD2 call by TCRdb cannot be tested. Germline V lookup: CDR1 MNHEY, CDR2 SVGEGT. This CDR3 spans 13 amino acids. The CDR3 here is CASRSGGDNEQFF.